These 19 T cell receptor beta chains came from one sample sequenced in a study of siplizumab effects on memory and regulatory T cells (dated by TCRdb to 2018 to 2020). To prepare the library, the immunoSEQ multiplex PCR assay was applied. Held by TCRdb, this immuneACCESS table contains in-frame sequences only and omits some clones. Under half of the omission traces to an unresolved V gene where checked; the cause of the rest is unknown. The sample table holds 57,000 or so clones, of which 85% to 95% were seen once. The ten largest clones represent less than 45% of the sample. The sequenced material came from CD8+ T cells sorted from blood. Receptor source: a human donor in good health.

V usage is TRBV2 and J usage is TRBJ1-1; 8 bases fit TRBD1. The junction had 4 bases not matched to a gene; V was cut back by 3 bases and J by 1 base. This CDR3 is built from 15 residues. Germline CDR1 reads SNHLY; CDR2 reads FYNNEI. The CDR3 nucleotides read TGTGCCAGCAGTGACCGGACAGGGCAGAACACTGAAGCTTTCTTT. Its protein product is CASSDRTGQNTEAFF.

The chain combines TRBV5-8 with TRBJ1-4, with 11 bases aligning to TRBD1. There are 15 residues in the CDR3. V shed 0 bases, J shed 6 bases, and the junction held 1 base outside the gene matches. CDR1 is SGHTS, CDR2 YDEGEE, per germline. The CDR3 is CASSLGTGGDEKLFF. The CDR3 DNA sequence: TGTGCCAGCAGCTTGGGGACAGGGGGCGATGAAAAACTGTTTTTT.

The J gene is TRBJ2-1, the V gene TRBV7-9; D is ambiguous. The CDR3 has 11 residues. V lost 1 base and J 8 bases, leaving 3 bases between the germline ends. Germline V lookup: CDR1 SEHNR, CDR2 FQNEAQ (reference sequence). The CDR3 here is CASSLGHEQFF. The CDR3 DNA reads as TGTGCCAGCAGCTTAGGCCATGAGCAGTTCTTC. Full variable domain (rest looked up from reference TRBV7-9 and TRBJ2-1): DTGVSQNPRHKITKRGQNVTFRCDPISEHNRLYWYRQTLGQGPEFLTYFQNEAQLEKSRLLSDRFSAERPKGSFSTLEIQRTEQGDSAMYLCASSLGHEQFFGPGTRLTVL.

The chain combines TRBV28 with TRBJ2-2; D might be TRBD1 (5 bases). Looked up from germline, CDR1 is MDHEN and CDR2 is SYDVKM. CDR3 size: 15 residues. The ends were cut back, 3 bases at V and 7 bases at J, with 15 bases in the middle. The CDR3 nucleotides are TGTGCCAGCAGTTTTGTGGGGCTAGAGTACGGGGAGCTGTTTTTT. Its protein product is CASSFVGLEYGELFF.

This clone has more than one count but fewer than ten. The V gene is TRBV6-4, the J gene TRBJ2-5, with 9 bases that match TRBD2. Germline CDR1 MRHNA, CDR2 SNTAGT. CDR3 size: 15 residues. V lost 4 bases to trimming and J lost 0 bases; unmatched junction nucleotides: 3. Here the CDR3 DNA reads TGTGCCAGCAGTGTTCTAGCGGGGAACCAAGAGACCCAGTACTTC. It codes for CASSVLAGNQETQYF.

Points on this clone: The junction and the germline gene differ at one end; a read error may be behind it. The chain joins TRBV6-5 to TRBJ2-3; D not resolved. CDR3 size: 14 residues. Germline V CDR1 and CDR2: MNHEY, SVGAGI. CDR3 in amino acids: CASSYGSSAERVHF. CDR3 coding DNA: TGTGCCAGCAGCTACGGGTCTAGTGCGGAAAGAGTGCATTTT.

V usage is TRBV27 and J usage is TRBJ2-7, with D possibly called TRBD1 or TRBD2 (5 bases each). Germline lookup yields CDR1 MNHEY and CDR2 SMNVEV (reference sequence). This CDR3 region has 15 residues. Trimming shortened V by 5 bases and J by 3 bases, and 17 bases separated the two germline ends. The CDR3 reads CASSPEGPRYYEQYF. CDR3 coding DNA: TGTGCCAGCAGTCCCGAGGGGCCCCGTTACTACGAGCAGTACTTC.

A word on this clone: The same CDR3 also results from other DNA sequences found in this sample. This chain links TRBV19 with TRBJ2-4, with D perhaps matching TRBD1 or TRBD2 (5 bases each). Germline V CDR1 and CDR2: LNHDA, SQIVND (reference sequence). With 5 bases removed from V and 6 bases from J, the gap between germline ends came to 14 bases. The CDR3 sequence is 14 residues long. The CDR3 coding sequence is TGTGCCAGTAGTCTCCCAGTGAGGGGAAACATTCAGTACTTC. It translates to CASSLPVRGNIQYF.

The genes are TRBV11-3 and TRBJ2-3; D not certain. V lost 5 bases and J lost 2, with 17 bases in between. Germline V gives CDR1 SGHNT, CDR2 YENEEA. There are 16 residues in the CDR3. The CDR3 sequence is CASSARSSTFTDTQYF. CDR3 sequence (DNA): TGTGCCAGCAGCGCGCGGAGCAGCACTTTCACAGATACGCAGTATTTT.

The rearrangement links TRBV28 to TRBJ2-5, with D perhaps matching TRBD1 (5 bases). This CDR3 region has 17 residues. V was trimmed by 5 bases and J by 5 bases, leaving 24 bases between them. Germline CDR1 and CDR2: MDHEN and SYDVKM. Here the CDR3 reads CASSDFRETSLEETQYF. The CDR3 DNA sequence: TGTGCCAGCAGTGATTTCAGGGAAACCTCCTTGGAGGAGACCCAGTACTTC.

This clone was seen just once. The V gene is TRBV4-1, the J gene TRBJ2-3, with D possibly being TRBD1 (6 bases). V was clipped by 3 bases and J by 4 bases, with 11 bases between them. The CDR3 covers 14 residues. In germline, CDR1 is MGHRA, CDR2 YSYEKL. This CDR3 is CASSQETGPDTQYF. The CDR3 DNA follows: TGCGCCAGCAGCCAGGAGACAGGCCCAGATACGCAGTATTTT.

This chain links TRBV7-6 with TRBJ1-2, with D possibly matching TRBD1 (5 bases). The CDR3 sequence is 18 residues long. V shed 5 bases and J shed 4 bases, with 26 bases lying between them. Germline assignment: CDR1 SGHVS and CDR2 FNYEAQ. CDR3 in amino acids: CASSIDPRGTTTFYGYTF. Written as DNA, the CDR3 is TGTGCCAGCAGCATTGATCCCCGCGGGACCACAACCTTCTATGGCTACACCTTC.

V gene TRBV7-3 combines with J gene TRBJ1-6; D not certain. The V end was cut by 2 bases, the J end by 0 bases, with 8 bases between. This CDR3 has 16 amino acids. Germline CDR1 is SGHTA and CDR2 is FQGTGA. The CDR3 sequence is CASSLSGVSYNSPLHF. The CDR3 bases are TGTGCCAGCAGCTTATCGGGAGTCTCCTATAATTCACCCCTCCACTTT.

The rearrangement uses TRBV6-6 and TRBJ1-2; tentative D call: TRBD1 (6 bases). The CDR3 extends over 14 amino acids. Germline V CDR1 and CDR2: MNHNY, SVGAGI (reference sequence). Trimming stripped 0 bases from V and 7 bases from J, with 12 bases between. This chain's CDR3 is CASSYSGQGTGYTF. CDR3 bases: TGTGCCAGCAGTTACTCGGGCCAGGGGACTGGCTACACCTTC.

The V call is TRBV25-1, the J call TRBJ1-4; D perhaps matches TRBD1 (6 bases). This CDR3 has 17 residues. Germline-derived CDR1 and CDR2 are MGHDK and SYGVNS. Trimming stripped 0 bases from V and 5 bases from J, with 16 bases between. CDR3 nucleotides: TGTGCCAGCAGTGAATACTCCTGGGACACGAGAAATGAAAAACTGTTTTTT. It encodes CASSEYSWDTRNEKLFF. The full variable domain, in which reference TRBV25-1 and TRBJ1-4 provide the parts outside the CDR3, is EADIYQTPRYLVIGTGKKITLECSQTMGHDKMYWYQQDPGMELHLIHYSYGVNSTEKGDLSSESTVSRIRTEHFPLTLESARPSHTSQYLCASSEYSWDTRNEKLFFGSGTQLSVL.

This clone has just a few counts. The genes are TRBV27 and TRBJ2-1; 9 bases are a match to TRBD2. The CDR3 covers 13 residues. Germline values: CDR1 MNHEY, CDR2 SMNVEV (reference sequence). V lost 5 bases to trimming and J lost 10 bases; unmatched junction nucleotides: 6. The CDR3 reads CASSLPSGTEQFF. Here the CDR3 DNA reads TGTGCCAGCAGTCTACCTAGCGGGACCGAGCAGTTCTTC.

This chain joins TRBV4-1 and TRBJ2-3; possible D gene TRBD2, 6 bases. Germline V gives CDR1 MGHRA, CDR2 YSYEKL. Between the trimmed V and J ends, which lost 1 base and 0 bases, there was a span of 14 bases. The CDR3 is 17 residues long. For the CDR3, the DNA is TGCGCCAGCAGCCAAGGAATTGGGGGGTTTAGCACAGATACGCAGTATTTT. Protein sequence: CASSQGIGGFSTDTQYF.

This clone appeared a few times. The CDR3 reads CASRLTNQPQHF. CDR3 coding DNA: TGTGCCAGCAGACTCACCAATCAGCCCCAGCATTTT. The genes are TRBV2 and TRBJ1-5, with D unclear. The CDR3 totals 12 residues. Germline values: CDR1 SNHLY, CDR2 FYNNEI. V was clipped by 6 bases and J by 3 bases, with 6 bases between them.

The chain combines TRBV30 with TRBJ1-3, with no clear D. Germline V lookup: CDR1 GTSNPN, CDR2 SVGIG (reference sequence). Trimming pared 1 base from V and 2 bases from J, leaving 9 bases between. This CDR3 has 14 amino acids. Here the CDR3 reads CAWSAPGTGNTIYF. CDR3 nucleotide sequence: TGTGCCTGGAGTGCCCCCGGAACTGGAAACACCATATATTTT.